Following are 30 T cell receptor beta chains from one sample sequenced in a study of T-cell reconstitution after alpha-beta-depleted transplantation in children (dated by TCRdb to 2016 to 2017). The library relied on PCR. The sequencer was an Illumina HiSeq 2500. Molecular barcoding was employed in the preparation of TCR libraries, with unique molecular identifiers being used to normalize TCRbeta repertoire quantification. The public reads were quality trimmed at Q25 with fastp and then assembled into clones with MiXCR by TCRdb, keeping productive beta chains. Each CDR3 protein appears once, grouped with its most common genes and DNA. The sample table holds roughly 100,000 distinct CDR3 sequences, of which approximately 8.4% were seen once. The ten largest make up 6.9% of the sample. This specimen consisted of PBMCs from the stem cell graft donor, obtained from the stem cell graft. The receptor set was obtained from a human donor who donated a stem cell graft to a child with congenital amegakaryocytic thrombocytopenia.

This clonotype was counted at least ten times. J is TRBJ1-4 and V is TRBV7-6, with D tentatively TRBD1 (6 bases). Trimming removed 5 bases from V and 8 bases from J, with 18 bases in between. In germline, CDR1 is SGHVS, CDR2 FNYEAQ. The CDR3 length is 15 residues. The CDR3 sequence is CASSPGAAGEEKLFF. The CDR3 DNA is TGTGCCAGCAGCCCGGGGGCCGCTGGAGAGGAAAAACTGTTTTTT.

This clonotype was seen ten or more times. The gene calls are TRBV20-1 and TRBJ1-5, with a possible D match to TRBD1 (6 bases). CDR3 length: 14 amino acids. Germline V lookup: CDR1 DFQATT, CDR2 SNEGSKA (reference sequence). V was shortened by 6 bases and J by 2 bases, with 14 bases between the two germline ends. The CDR3 DNA reads TGCAGTGCCCAAGGGGGTGGGGGCAATCAGCCCCAGCATTTT. Its translation is CSAQGGGGNQPQHF.

The J gene is TRBJ1-1, the V gene TRBV20-1, with a tentative D call TRBD1 (6 bases). The V gene's germline CDR1 is DFQATT and CDR2 SNEGSKA (reference sequence). The V and J ends lost 5 bases and 7 bases respectively, with 17 bases between them. The CDR3 totals 13 residues. Here the CDR3 reads CSAEDGGRDEAFF. CDR3 nucleotides: TGCAGTGCTGAGGACGGGGGGCGGGATGAAGCTTTCTTT.

This clonotype was seen many times. V is TRBV12-3 or TRBV12-4 and J is TRBJ2-5; D may match TRBD1 or TRBD2 (5 bases each). Trimming took 4 bases from V and 3 from J, leaving 9 bases between them. The CDR3 totals 13 residues. CDR3 sequence (DNA): TGTGCCAGCAGTTCGGGACGGGAAGAGACCCAGTACTTC. Protein sequence: CASSSGREETQYF.

This clonotype came up once. This may stem from a read error, because a much larger clone lies one nucleotide away. The chain links TRBV25-1 to TRBJ2-1, with a weak D call TRBD2 (5 bases). Germline assignment: CDR1 MGHDK and CDR2 SYGVNS. The length of the CDR3 is 14 residues. CDR3 loop: CARSPAGTYNEQFF. For the CDR3, the DNA is TGTGCCCGCAGTCCCGCCGGGACCTACAATGAGCAGTTCTTC.

This chain uses TRBV3-1 with TRBJ1-2; D gene ambiguous. Germline-derived CDR1 and CDR2 are LGHDT and YNNKEL (reference sequence). The CDR3 spans 13 residues. V was clipped by 2 bases and J by 2 bases, with 6 bases between them. Here the CDR3 DNA reads TGTGCCAGCAGCCAATCCGGCAACTATGGCTACACCTTC. Protein product: CASSQSGNYGYTF.

This clonotype was seen at least ten times. J is TRBJ2-1 and V is TRBV3-1, with D possibly being TRBD2 (6 bases). The CDR3 is made up of 15 amino acids. Per the germline V gene, CDR1 is LGHDT and CDR2 is YNNKEL (reference sequence). V was cut by 1 base and J by 7 bases, with 14 bases left in between. The CDR3 DNA is TGTGCCAGCAGCCAAGGGCTCCCCGGAGGGAATGAGCAGTTCTTC. It is translated as CASSQGLPGGNEQFF.

This clonotype has ten or more counts. V and J are TRBV20-1 and TRBJ1-1; D is undetermined. CDR3 length equals 13 residues. Trimming removed 4 bases from V and 1 base from J, with 10 bases in between. In germline, CDR1 is DFQATT, CDR2 SNEGSKA (reference sequence). CDR3 nucleotide sequence: TGCAGTGCTACACAGCGAGCGAACACTGAAGCTTTCTTT. It encodes CSATQRANTEAFF.

This clonotype has at least ten counts. V usage is TRBV7-9 and J usage is TRBJ1-1, with TRBD1 as a possible D gene (6 bases). Trimming took 3 bases from V and 0 from J, leaving 11 bases between them. In germline, CDR1 is SEHNR, CDR2 FQNEAQ (reference sequence). The CDR3 totals 15 residues. CDR3 sequence reads: CASSLPTGMNTEAFF. DNA of the CDR3: TGTGCCAGCAGCTTGCCGACAGGAATGAACACTGAAGCTTTCTTT.

The sample holds many counts of this clonotype. V usage is TRBV11-1 and J usage is TRBJ2-7, with TRBD1 identical over 7 bases. The length of the CDR3 is 19 residues. V shed 4 bases and J 3 bases; nucleotides not matched to a gene: 21. Germline V gene data show CDR1 as SGHAT and CDR2 as FQDESV (reference sequence). CDR3 sequence reads: CASSSLTRQGDERNYEQYF. The CDR3 nucleotides read TGTGCCAGCAGCTCCCTAACCCGGCAGGGGGACGAGAGAAACTACGAGCAGTACTTC. Variable domain in full (rest from reference TRBV11-1 and TRBJ2-7): EAEVAQSPRYKITEKSQAVAFWCDPISGHATLYWYRQILGQGPELLVQFQDESVVDDSQLPKDRFSAERLKGVDSTLKIQPAELGDSAMYLCASSSLTRQGDERNYEQYFGPGTRLTVT.

This clonotype was seen repeatedly, ten times or more. The rearrangement joins TRBV5-1 to TRBJ2-3, with D uncertain. V shed 4 bases and J shed 4 bases, with 10 bases lying between them. The CDR3 spans 13 residues. Germline CDR1 is SGHRS and CDR2 is YFSETQ. CDR3 loop: CASSTLTADTQYF. As DNA, the CDR3 is TGCGCCAGCAGCACCTTAACAGCAGATACGCAGTATTTT.

This clonotype was picked up many times. The J gene is TRBJ2-5, the V gene TRBV10-3, with D perhaps TRBD2 (6 bases). This CDR3 comprises 13 residues. V dropped 5 bases and J dropped 0 bases, with 7 bases sitting between them. Germline CDR1 is ENHRY and CDR2 is SYGVKD. The CDR3 is CAISSSDQETQYF. The CDR3 nucleotides are TGTGCCATCAGTTCTAGCGACCAAGAGACCCAGTACTTC.

This clonotype was detected ten times or more. The chain has TRBV20-1 and TRBJ2-3; maybe TRBD1 (5 bases). The V gene lost 6 bases and the J gene lost 1 base, with 5 bases spanning the gap. Per germline, CDR1 DFQATT and CDR2 SNEGSKA (reference sequence). This CDR3 contains 11 residues. The CDR3 sequence: CSAGGTDTQYF. The CDR3 DNA reads TGCAGTGCAGGGGGCACAGATACGCAGTATTTT.

This clonotype was counted many times. The chain has TRBV5-5 and TRBJ1-1, with TRBD1 as a possible D gene (5 bases). V was cut by 1 base and J by 0 bases, with 7 bases left in between. Germline V gives CDR1 SGHKS, CDR2 YYEKEE (reference sequence). The CDR3 contains 14 residues. The CDR3 sequence is CASSLNRMNTEAFF. Here the CDR3 DNA reads TGTGCCAGCAGCTTGAACAGGATGAACACTGAAGCTTTCTTT.

This clonotype showed up many times. The J gene is TRBJ1-6, the V gene TRBV5-5, with D unclear. Germline V gene data show CDR1 as SGHKS and CDR2 as YYEKEE (reference sequence). The V end was cut by 3 bases, the J end by 10 bases, with 14 bases between. The CDR3 contains 14 residues. The CDR3 sequence: CASSSSHGDSPLHF. CDR3 in DNA: TGTGCCAGCAGCTCCTCCCACGGAGACTCACCCCTCCACTTT.

This clonotype was counted a few times. As DNA, the CDR3 is TGTGCCACCAGCAGAGATCGGGGAGGTAACTATGGCTACACCTTC. Protein sequence: CATSRDRGGNYGYTF. This chain links TRBV15 with TRBJ1-2; no clear D. This CDR3 is built from 15 residues. Germline CDR1 and CDR2: LNHNV and YYDKDF (reference sequence). V shed 0 bases and J shed 1 base, with 9 bases lying between them.

Many counts were recorded for this clonotype. The V and J genes are TRBV20-1 and TRBJ2-2; perhaps TRBD2 as D (6 bases). Trimming cost V 0 bases and J 2 bases, with 10 bases left between them. CDR3 length: 15 amino acids. CDR1 and CDR2 from the germline V gene are DFQATT and SNEGSKA (reference sequence). For the CDR3, the DNA is TGCAGTGCTAGAGATAGGGGAGGAAACACCGGGGAGCTGTTTTTT. It codes for CSARDRGGNTGELFF.

This clonotype has at least ten counts. The chain joins TRBV28 to TRBJ2-7; D tentatively reads TRBD1 or TRBD2 (5 bases each). The CDR3 covers 13 residues. CDR1 and CDR2 (germline): MDHEN, SYDVKM. Trimming took off 5 bases at V and 10 bases at J, with 18 bases between the two ends. CDR3 in amino acids: CASSPRYRDPQYF. Here the CDR3 DNA reads TGTGCCAGCAGTCCCAGATACCGGGACCCTCAGTACTTC. Filled out from reference TRBV28 and TRBJ2-7, the complete variable domain reads DVKVTQSSRYLVKRTGEKVFLECVQDMDHENMFWYRQDPGLGLRLIYFSYDVKMKEKGDIPEGYSVSREKKERFSLILESASTNQTSMYLCASSPRYRDPQYFGPGTRLTVT.

This clonotype was detected only a few times. This chain connects TRBV7-9 to TRBJ2-2; D is unclear. The CDR3 loop spans 14 amino acids. The V gene lost 7 bases and the J gene lost 0 bases, with 9 bases spanning the gap. CDR1 and CDR2 (germline): SEHNR, FQNEAQ (reference sequence). The CDR3 nucleotides read TGTGCCAGCAAGACACTCGCGAACACCGGGGAGCTGTTTTTT. This translates into CASKTLANTGELFF.

The table lists this clonotype with many counts. This chain connects TRBV4-1 to TRBJ1-2, with 8 bases aligning to TRBD1. CDR1 and CDR2 (germline): MGHRA, YSYEKL. V shed 0 bases and J 0 bases; nucleotides not matched to a gene: 9. This CDR3 comprises 18 residues. The CDR3 nucleotides read TGCGCCAGCAGCCAAGAGGTCAGGGGGCGCCGAGCTAACTATGGCTACACCTTC. This gives the protein CASSQEVRGRRANYGYTF.

This clonotype was seen at least ten times. The chain is built from TRBV20-1 and TRBJ1-5, with D uncertain. V lost 0 bases to trimming and J lost 0 bases, with 15 bases between them. The germline V gene encodes CDR1 DFQATT and CDR2 SNEGSKA (reference sequence). The CDR3 length is 17 residues. CDR3 nucleotides: TGCAGTGCTAGAGATCCTCAGACTATCTATAGCAATCAGCCCCAGCATTTT. Its translation is CSARDPQTIYSNQPQHF.

This clonotype was counted at least ten times. The chain recombines TRBV18 with TRBJ2-2, with D unresolved. The germline CDR1 and CDR2 sequences are KGHSH and LQKENI. Deletions cut 0 bases from V and 8 bases from J, with 13 bases between. The CDR3 extends over 15 amino acids. In nucleotides, the CDR3 is TGTGCCAGCTCACCACCGAGTCGGGTTTCAGGGGAGCTGTTTTTT. It yields the protein CASSPPSRVSGELFF.

Many counts were recorded for this clonotype. The gene calls are TRBV18 and TRBJ2-1; D uncertain. Germline assignment: CDR1 KGHSH and CDR2 LQKENI. V was pared by 3 bases and J by 6 bases, with 6 bases between. The CDR3 loop spans 12 amino acids. The CDR3 loop is CASSPAPNEQFF. The CDR3 bases are TGTGCCAGCTCACCTGCGCCCAATGAGCAGTTCTTC.

The table lists this clonotype with many counts. The rearrangement joins TRBV20-1 to TRBJ1-5, with no clear D. CDR1 and CDR2 (germline): DFQATT, SNEGSKA (reference sequence). Trimming removed 6 bases from V and 6 bases from J, with 15 bases in between. This CDR3 region has 13 residues. For the CDR3, the DNA is TGCAGTGCGGAACCTAGCGGGAGTCAGCCCCAGCATTTT. Its protein product is CSAEPSGSQPQHF.

The rearrangement uses TRBV11-2 and TRBJ2-7; D is ambiguous. The germline CDR1 and CDR2 sequences are SGHAT and FQNNGV. The V and J ends lost 4 bases and 0 bases respectively, with 7 bases between them. CDR3 length equals 13 residues. CDR3 in amino acids: CASSSEISYEQYF. The CDR3 DNA is TGTGCCAGCAGCTCCGAGATCTCCTACGAGCAGTACTTC. Using reference TRBV11-2 and TRBJ2-7 for the parts outside the CDR3, the full variable domain is EAGVAQSPRYKIIEKRQSVAFWCNPISGHATLYWYQQILGQGPKLLIQFQNNGVVDDSQLPKDRFSAERLKGVDSTLKIQPAKLEDSAVYLCASSSEISYEQYFGPGTRLTVT.

Many counts were recorded for this clonotype. V gene TRBV28 combines with J gene TRBJ1-1; D call uncertain. The CDR3 consists of 12 residues. The germline V and J ends were trimmed by 6 bases and 4 bases, with 9 bases remaining between them. From germline, CDR1 is MDHEN and CDR2 SYDVKM. The DNA of the CDR3 is TGTGCCAGCAGGGTGAAGACCACTGAAGCTTTCTTT. Its protein is CASRVKTTEAFF.

This clonotype was observed many times. The chain recombines TRBV7-9 with TRBJ2-3, with D possibly called TRBD1 or TRBD2 (5 bases each). Per germline, CDR1 SEHNR and CDR2 FQNEAQ (reference sequence). The CDR3 covers 15 residues. Trimming took 6 bases from V and 0 from J, leaving 13 bases between them. The CDR3 region is CASSEGLSSTDTQYF. The CDR3 DNA is TGTGCCAGCAGTGAGGGGCTTTCTAGCACAGATACGCAGTATTTT.

The gene calls are TRBV12-3 or TRBV12-4 and TRBJ2-5; D is unresolved. V was trimmed by 4 bases and J by 1 base, leaving 10 bases between them. The CDR3 consists of 14 residues. CDR3 residues: CASSYIGPQETQYF. CDR3 DNA: TGTGCCAGCAGTTATATCGGGCCCCAAGAGACCCAGTACTTC.

This clonotype was recorded at least ten times. One end of the junction fails to match germline, which may point to a read error. This sequence joins TRBV7-9 and TRBJ2-1; D unresolved. The germline V gene encodes CDR1 SEHNR and CDR2 FQNEAQ (reference sequence). This CDR3 has 16 residues. The CDR3 nucleotides are TGTGCCAGCAGCCCTCCGACCGACCTCTCCTCCAATGAGCAGTTCTTC. It is translated as CASSPPTDLSSNEQFF.

This clonotype came up many times. The chain combines TRBV6-2 or TRBV6-3 with TRBJ2-3; 12 bases map to TRBD2. This CDR3 contains 16 residues. Germline V gives CDR1 MNHEY, CDR2 SVGEGT. The J segment lost 4 bases and the V segment lost 1 base, leaving 3 bases of the junction unmatched. DNA of the CDR3: TGTGCCAGCAGTTACTTACTAGCGGGAGGTGCAGATACGCAGTATTTT. This gives the protein CASSYLLAGGADTQYF.